This TCR beta chain was retrieved from a study of blood T cell repertoires in COVID-19. Whole-study context: Samples came from the United States, Italy and Spain, spanning acute and convalescent COVID-19. PBMCs, B-cell-depleted T cells, or T cells were the source of the cDNA or gDNA that made up the material.

Source study methods: Amplified reference gene primers provided the basis for estimating nucleated cell counts. The assay was immunoSEQ multiplex PCR, and TCRdb's table has in-frame clones only and misses some. V and J calls and clone size are copied from that table; D and trimming were computed from the DNA. The sample holds fewer than 25,000 clones, about 89% seen once. Seattle's enrolled individuals joined amid active infection and were then monitored longitudinally. Trimming pared 6 bases from V and 6 bases from J, leaving 11 bases between. Germline CDR1 reads DFQATT; CDR2 reads SNEGSKA (reference sequence). The CDR3 extends over 11 amino acids.

The chain carries TRBV20-1 and TRBJ1-2; D call uncertain. The sample taken for sequencing was peripheral blood. This receptor was identified in a man in his 70s with COVID-19, enrolled during active disease. The CDR3 sequence: CSARREDGYTF. CDR3 DNA sequence: TGCAGTGCCCGGCGGGAGGATGGCTACACCTTC.